These 7 T cell receptor beta chains share one sample of origin, sequenced in a study of blood T cell repertoires in COVID-19. The table came from immunoSEQ multiplex PCR; TCRdb's copy has only in-frame clones and leaves some out. Of approximately 77,000 clones in the sample, about nine tenths were seen once. Sequencing input: peripheral blood. These receptors were obtained from a young man with acute or convalescent COVID-19.

The CDR3 DNA is TGTGCCAGCAGCCTTACCCCCTCTCGGGGAGATCAGTACGTC. Translation gives CASSLTPSRGDQYV. The genes are TRBV7-2 and TRBJ2-7, with a possible D match to TRBD2 (5 bases). The CDR3 sequence is 14 residues long. CDR1 and CDR2 from the germline V gene are SGHTA and FQGNSA. The V gene lost 5 bases and the J gene lost 10 bases, with 21 bases spanning the gap.

J is TRBJ2-7 and V is TRBV30; D might be TRBD2 (5 bases). The CDR3 contains 14 residues. CDR1 is GTSNPN, CDR2 SVGIG, per germline (reference sequence). Trimming left V 1 base short and J 2 bases short, with 12 bases between. The CDR3, as DNA: TGTGCCTGGAGTGAAGGGAGTGCCCCCTACGAGCAGTACTTC. Protein sequence: CAWSEGSAPYEQYF. Combining the CDR3 with reference TRBV30 and TRBJ2-7 gives the whole variable domain SQTIHQWPATLVQPVGSPLSLECTVEGTSNPNLYWYRQAAGRGLQLLFYSVGIGQISSEVPQNLSASRPQDRQFILSSKKLLLSDSGFYLCAWSEGSAPYEQYFGPGTRLTVT.

The gene calls are TRBV7-2 and TRBJ1-4, with unresolved D. The CDR3 has 18 residues. Germline V gene lookup returns CDR1 SGHTA and CDR2 FQGNSA. V lost 1 base and J 2 bases, leaving 17 bases between the germline ends. The CDR3 DNA is TGTGCCAGCAGCTTAGGAGGGTCAGCCGTTTTGACTAATGAAAAACTGTTTTTT. It encodes CASSLGGSAVLTNEKLFF.

This chain connects TRBV7-2 to TRBJ2-7, with 13 positions matching TRBD2. The CDR3 spans 15 residues. Germline V gene data show CDR1 as SGHTA and CDR2 as FQGNSA. Trimming removed 4 bases from V and 3 bases from J; junction bases left unmatched: 3. The CDR3 DNA reads TGTGCCAGCAGCTCAAGGACTAGCGGGAGCTACGAGCAGTACTTC. Translated, it gives CASSSRTSGSYEQYF. The full variable domain, in which reference TRBV7-2 and TRBJ2-7 provide the parts outside the CDR3, is GAGVSQSPSNKVTEKGKDVELRCDPISGHTALYWYRQSLGQGLEFLIYFQGNSAPDKSGLPSDRFSAERTGGSVSTLTIQRTQQEDSAVYLCASSSRTSGSYEQYFGPGTRLTVT.

The chain uses TRBV5-6 and TRBJ1-1; D might be TRBD1 (6 bases). Per germline, CDR1 SGHDT and CDR2 YYEEEE. This CDR3 is built from 13 residues. Trimming cost V 5 bases and J 2 bases, with 10 bases left between them. This CDR3 is CASRQGTNTEAFF. CDR3 sequence (DNA): TGTGCCAGCAGGCAGGGGACCAACACTGAAGCTTTCTTT.

The CDR3 DNA reads TGTGCCAGCAGTCCTGACAGGGGAGAGAGCACTGAAGCTTTCTTT. Translation gives CASSPDRGESTEAFF. The chain uses TRBV27 and TRBJ1-1, with TRBD1 matching 8 bases. Trimming removed 5 bases from V and 4 bases from J; junction bases left unmatched: 9. Germline values: CDR1 MNHEY, CDR2 SMNVEV (reference sequence). This CDR3 contains 15 residues.

The V gene is TRBV28, the J gene TRBJ1-5, with D unclear. CDR1 and CDR2 from the germline V gene are MDHEN and SYDVKM. This CDR3 is built from 16 residues. Between the trimmed V and J ends, which lost 5 bases and 1 base, there was a span of 15 bases. The CDR3 bases are TGTGCCAGCAGTCCCGGTGGAGGTAACAGCAATCAGCCCCAGCATTTT. Translation gives CASSPGGGNSNQPQHF.